This T cell receptor (beta chain) emerged from a study of CD8+CD57+ T cells in acquired aplastic anemia listed by TCRdb under 2018. A note on the overall study: DNA extracted from sorted CD4+ and CD8+ cells had a mean of approximately 3.5 ug, with a range of roughly 0.2 to 30 ug. CD8+CD57+ expansion was defined as a frequency above the mean frequency observed in healthy subjects.

Profiling of TCR beta VDJ combinations and CDR3 sequences used genomic DNA as the template. An Illumina HiSeq 2000 was used for TCR repertoire sequencing. The study's processing was this. TRBV/TRBJ rearrangement plots, CDR3 size and DJ length profiles, and Simpson's diversity index were used to evaluate the repertoires. The most abundant DNA sequence in the deep sequencing data was defined as the immunodominant clone. CDR3 amino acid sequences were screened for sharing across subjects and were compared with published repertoires and the VDJdb database. TCRdb redid the processing of the public reads, applying fastp at Q25 and MiXCR, and retained in-frame beta chains. Each entry merges the rows of one CDR3 protein and shows their most common DNA and genes. The V and J calls, along with clone size, are taken from TCRdb and not from the paper's own processing. Counted in this sample were some 180,000 distinct CDR3 sequences; almost 50% of them appeared once. The top ten hold around 13% of the sample.

Points on this clonotype: Its antigen is still unknown. No per-base quality is available; no much larger clone lies one base away.

The CDR3 runs 12 residues from the cysteine to the phenylalanine. CDR3 DNA only is kept here, 36 bases in frame from base 1. V loses 8 bases of germline sequence and J loses 3 bases, and the interval between the two ends is 10 bases. The germline V gene sets CDR1 to ENHRY and CDR2 to SYGVKD. Study-wide conclusions, independent of this receptor: Patients and healthy controls showed no significant difference in CD8+ Simpson's diversity (P=0.060). Roughly 29 CD8+ CDR3 sequences were shared between patients and controls but appeared highly expressed in patients and within their immunodominant clones.

Flow cytometry had shown CD8+CD57+ cell expansion in the patients selected for sequencing. Severe acquired aplastic anemia was diagnosed in all patients according to International Study of Aplastic Anemia and Agranulocytosis and Camitta criteria. No therapy had been received by the patients at the time of blood sampling. In the study, sorted CD4+ and CD8+ blood T cells from patients with severe aplastic anemia and from healthy subjects underwent deep sequencing of TCR repertoires. In the USA, patient enrollment took place under clinicaltrials.gov protocols 00001620, 01623167, 00001397, 00071045, 00081523 and 00961064. Ficoll-Paque density gradient centrifugation was used to isolate peripheral blood mononuclear cells. Before DNA was extracted, CD4+ and CD8+ T cells were sorted using either FACS or magnetic beads.

The V gene is TRBV10-3 and the J gene is TRBJ1-2; TRBD1 is perhaps the D gene, given 6 matching bases. Sequencing input: sorted CD4+, CD8+, or CD8+CD57+ T cells (not recorded which) from PBMCs. The clonotype was recovered from a human donor with aplastic anemia. The CDR3 has the sequence CAIWNRDYGYTF. The nucleotide sequence is TGTGCCATCTGGAACAGGGACTATGGCTACACCTTC.